Reported below is one T cell receptor (beta chain). Its specificity is unknown. The PCR had 60 Vbeta and 13 Jbeta primers. Sequencing used immunoSEQ multiplex PCR; TCRdb keeps in-frame clones, though not all of them. The sample has 100,000 to 150,000 clones; 65% to 80% are singletons. These data are taken from a study of cytomegalovirus exposure and HLA in healthy donors. Notes on the study in general: The classifier was said to identify cytomegalovirus status with high specificity and sensitivity. The authors considered a cluster of highly shared sequence variants likely to be a sequencing artifact.

Deletions cut 4 bases from V and 7 bases from J, with 17 bases between. This CDR3 has 14 amino acids. In germline, CDR1 is SGDLS, CDR2 YYNGEE. This clonotype was sampled from a woman between 18 and 29 years old in good health and CMV-seronegative. The sequencing sample was made of PBMCs. The rearrangement links TRBV9 to TRBJ1-2; D may be TRBD1 (5 bases). CDR3 protein: CASSSQQGSGGYTF. The CDR3 DNA reads as TGTGCCAGCAGCTCTCAGCAGGGATCGGGTGGCTACACCTTC. The full variable domain, rest sourced from reference TRBV9 and TRBJ1-2, is DSGVTQTPKHLITATGQRVTLRCSPRSGDLSVYWYQQSLDQGLQFLIQYYNGEERAKGNILERFSAQQFPDLHSELNLSSLELGDSALYFCASSSQQGSGGYTFGSGTRLTVV.